This T cell receptor beta chain comes out of a study of blood T cells in healthy people across ages. Study-level results: One million T cells yielded diversity estimates that were considered underestimates. Because donor CMV status was unknown, expanded clonotype changes were possibly confounded.

Together with a sample-barcoded 5' primer, a J-beta primer mix was included in a second PCR lasting about 6 to 11 cycles. A template-switch adaptor that had 12 random nucleotides put a tag on each cDNA molecule. One entry per CDR3 protein results from TCRdb running MiXCR on the 5' RACE reads. This table has about 1.6 million distinct CDR3 sequences, 30% to 35% appearing once. Each sample yielded at least 5.5 micrograms of PBMC total RNA. The germline gives CDR1 DFQATT, CDR2 SNEGSKA (reference sequence). The CDR3 has 12 amino acids. The sample holds a few counts of this clonotype. Its antigen is not known.

Input material: blood. The chain joins TRBV20-1 to TRBJ2-5; maybe TRBD2 (5 bases). The J call may be mistaken, given a closer DNA end match to TRBJ2-7. This clonotype was sampled from a woman aged 25-40 years in good health. The CDR3 reads CSAWPGSGEQYF. The CDR3 region has the DNA TGCAGTGCGTGGCCGGGGTCTGGCGAGCAGTACTTC.